A selection of T cell receptor beta chains follows, all from one sample in a study of blood T cell repertoires in COVID-19. Assay used: immunoSEQ multiplex PCR; TCRdb lists only in-frame clones, some missing. The data hold 35,000 to 55,000 clones, with roughly 90% observed a single time. The material sequenced was peripheral blood. The receptors come from a man in his sixties with active COVID-19. The CDR3 runs from the conserved cysteine through the conserved F or W.

V	length	CDR3
TRBV6-2/TRBV6-3	14	CASSYQGRGTEAFF
TRBV6-6	16	CASSYRPLGLEETQYF
TRBV11-3	15	CASSLSRPTYNEQFF
TRBV11-2	18	CASSLGFRLAGSSYEQYF
TRBV5-4	16	CASSLGGGSSYNEQFF
TRBV18	16	CASSPDPGLAGIEQFF
TRBV11-2	17	CASSSLRGPRFNYGYTF
TRBV7-9	15	CASSLRQGADEKLFF
TRBV5-6	14	CASSLVRMYNEQFF
TRBV7-2	17	CASSIPLAGVGTDTQYF
TRBV6-5	15	CASREDPLGNSPLHF
TRBV28	15	CASNLPGLGADTIYF
TRBV19	16	CASSIDQLAGGYEQYF
TRBV6-2/TRBV6-3	15	CASSYSMRLGDTQYF
TRBV12-3/TRBV12-4	13	CASSEGLINEQFF
TRBV5-1	17	CASSQRTSGRLSQTQYF
TRBV2	13	CASSEDNRYEQYF
TRBV19	13	CASSNQGNQPQHF
TRBV27	16	CASSPTPGTVNQPQHF
TRBV6-4	13	CASSAGDTGELFF
TRBV6-5	15	CASSYGGGGNYGYTF
TRBV6-2/TRBV6-3	15	CASSFRTGGSYEQYF
TRBV3-1/TRBV3-2	14	CASSLQGAAGELFF
TRBV20-1	13	CSASGPGDTEAFF
TRBV6-5	14	CASRTGQDYNEQFF
TRBV6-5	13	CASSLGQSYGYTF
TRBV5-1	14	CASSSLAGYYEQYF
TRBV7-2	16	CASRETSGPSTDTQYF
TRBV7-9	13	CAGGQVVAGELFF
TRBV7-7	16	CASSLGAGGGTGELFF
TRBV19	15	CASSLLAGVQETQYF
TRBV19	16	CASSEGGIIRSGELFF
TRBV9	13	CASSPGTHGGYTF
TRBV5-1	12	CASSFDRFGYTF
TRBV12-3/TRBV12-4	13	CASSSRLAYEQYF
TRBV9	14	CASSVWREGLSQYF
TRBV25-1	13	CASTHRDRGLPFF
TRBV6-5	14	CASSYSDNGYEQYF
TRBV19	15	CASSIVPGGTYEQYF
TRBV10-3	14	CAISETGSEETQYF
TRBV5-1	14	CASSLGQGTSPLHF
TRBV2	14	CASSVGRVGQPQHF
TRBV5-1	14	CASSLGQLTDTQYF
TRBV12-3/TRBV12-4	13	CASRGQGNYGYTF
TRBV3-1/TRBV3-2	18	CASSHKREGFWSTDTQYF
TRBV6-5	14	CASRKGATNEKLFF
TRBV7-9	14	CASSLVLNTGELFF
TRBV6-5	14	CASKYGATNEKLFF
TRBV5-5	14	CASSPDRGRNEQYF
TRBV5-1	15	CASSLGQGGNQPQHF
TRBV7-2	15	CASSLDRDPGNTIYF
TRBV5-4	12	CASSLASGSLYF
TRBV6-1	16	CASSALLGELADTQYF
TRBV5-8	14	CASSLGGLGETQYF
TRBV14	18	CASKQKSGAAFLTDTQYF